This entry concerns a single T cell receptor (beta chain). The V and J ends lost 5 bases and 3 bases, in that order; junction bases with no gene match: 12. The CDR3 has 18 amino acids. CDR1 is SEHNR, CDR2 FQNEAQ, per germline (reference sequence). The data were taken from a study of T cell responses to AZD1222 COVID-19 vaccine. Sequencing used immunoSEQ multiplex PCR; TCRdb keeps in-frame clones, though not all of them. The data contain tens of thousands of clones, around 89% of them singletons. This chain connects TRBV7-9 to TRBJ2-2; 10 bases match TRBD2. The sequence came from an adult in good health. Sample: peripheral blood, taken on day 0 of MenACWY control vaccination. This CDR3 reads CASSPGVLAGSYTGELFF. DNA of the CDR3: TGTGCCAGCAGCCCCGGGGTACTAGCGGGGTCGTACACCGGGGAGCTGTTTTTT. Full variable domain (missing parts from reference TRBV7-9 and TRBJ2-2): DTGVSQNPRHKITKRGQNVTFRCDPISEHNRLYWYRQTLGQGPEFLTYFQNEAQLEKSRLLSDRFSAERPKGSFSTLEIQRTEQGDSAMYLCASSPGVLAGSYTGELFFGEGSRLTVL.